Listed below are T cell receptor beta chains from one sample, sequenced in a study of blood T cell repertoires in COVID-19. Here immunoSEQ multiplex PCR was the method, and the copy in TCRdb shows in-frame clones only, minus some. The sample holds approximately 160,000 clones, approximately 87% seen once. Input material: peripheral blood. These receptors all stem from a woman in her 70s with acute or convalescent COVID-19. Each CDR3 is given with its conserved first and last residue. The order of the fields is clone size, V gene, D gene, J gene, CDR3 DNA, CDR3 protein. The D gene is left open where the match is weak. The listing skips clone size in some rows; elsewhere it reads once, few, many or a size class.

>-|TRBV7-2|-|TRBJ1-1
TGTGCCAGCAGCTTTTCGACGGGATTGGCTTTCTTT
CASSFSTGLAFF
>-|TRBV6-5|TRBD1|TRBJ1-2
TGTGCCAGCAGGGACAGGGGGGGGTATGGCTACACCTTC
CASRDRGGYGYTF
>few|TRBV7-3|TRBD2|TRBJ2-2
TGTGCCAGCAGCTCGGGACTAGCGGGAGTCACCGGGGAGCTGTTTTTT
CASSSGLAGVTGELFF
>-|TRBV7-8|-|TRBJ1-6
TGTGCCAGCAGCTTATTACAGACCCCCAATTCACCCCTCCACTTT
CASSLLQTPNSPLHF
>-|TRBV4-3|-|TRBJ1-1
TGCGCCAGCAGCCAAGAAACAGGCCGGTACACTGAAGCTTTCTTT
CASSQETGRYTEAFF
>-|TRBV7-9|-|TRBJ2-2
TGTGCCAGCAGCCACGCCGGGACAGGGGAGCTGTTTTTT
CASSHAGTGELFF
>-|TRBV15|-|TRBJ1-4
TGTGCCACCAGCAGAGGGCAGGGTACTAATGAAAAACTGTTTTTT
CATSRGQGTNEKLFF
>once|TRBV10-1|TRBD2|TRBJ2-5
TGCGCCAGCAGTGATAGCGGGGGGCGAGAGACCCAGTACTTC
CASSDSGGRETQYF
>-|TRBV3-1/TRBV3-2|-|TRBJ2-2
TGTGCCAGCAGCCAGGAAGGACAGGGGCGACTAGCGCGTGCGAACACCGGGGAGCTGTTTTTT
CASSQEGQGRLARANTGELFF
>-|TRBV4-3|TRBD1|TRBJ2-7
TGCGCCAGCAGCCAAGAAACAGGGGGCCGGGAGCAGTACTTC
CASSQETGGREQYF
>-|TRBV20-1|TRBD2|TRBJ2-7
TGCAGTGCTAGTACAGGACTAGCGGGTTCCTACGAGCAGTACTTC
CSASTGLAGSYEQYF
>-|TRBV6-5|TRBD2|TRBJ2-3
TGTGCCAGCAGAGGGAGCGGGAGTTCAGATACGCAGTATTTT
CASRGSGSSDTQYF
>-|TRBV2|TRBD1|TRBJ1-2
TGTGCCAGCAGTGCCGATGTAGGGGGCTACTATGGCTACACCTTC
CASSADVGGYYGYTF
>-|TRBV4-3|-|TRBJ2-2
TGCGCCAGCAGCCAAGGAACTCTATTCGACAAGAACACCGGGGAGCTGTTTTTT
CASSQGTLFDKNTGELFF
>-|TRBV13|-|TRBJ1-1
TGTGCCAGCAGCCTACAGGGTCAAATACGACACACTGAAGCTTTCTTT
CASSLQGQIRHTEAFF
>-|TRBV30|TRBD1|TRBJ1-2
TGTGCCTGGAGAATTACAGGGGGACTCGGTGGCTACACCTTC
CAWRITGGLGGYTF
>-|TRBV21-1|-|TRBJ1-2
TGTGCCAGCAGCAAAGGGACAGACGCTCGATTGATCTATGGCTACACCTTC
CASSKGTDARLIYGYTF
>-|TRBV3-1/TRBV3-2|-|TRBJ1-4
TGTGCCAGCAGCCAAGATCCCCAGGGTGGGGAAAAACTGTTTTTT
CASSQDPQGGEKLFF
>-|TRBV11-2|-|TRBJ2-7
TGTGCCAGCCTGGGGGGGCGGGAGATGATCGAGCAGTACTTC
CASLGGREMIEQYF
>-|TRBV19|TRBD2|TRBJ2-1
TGTGCCAGTAGTATAGTGCGGGGGTTGAGCTACAATGAGCAGTTCTTC
CASSIVRGLSYNEQFF
>once|TRBV6-5|-|TRBJ2-7
TGTGCCAGCAGTTCAGGGTGGGGCTCCTACGAGCAGTACTTC
CASSSGWGSYEQYF
>-|TRBV7-2|TRBD1|TRBJ1-2
TGTGCCAGCAGCTTAGAGGGACAGGGTGGCTACACCTTC
CASSLEGQGGYTF
>-|TRBV30|TRBD1|TRBJ1-5
TGTGCCTGGAGTGTGGGGACAGGGACGGGCAATCAGCCCCAGCATTTT
CAWSVGTGTGNQPQHF
>-|TRBV6-5|TRBD1|TRBJ2-1
TGTGCCAGCAGCCCAGGGGGTAATGAGCAGTTCTTC
CASSPGGNEQFF
>-|TRBV7-8|TRBD1|TRBJ1-6
TGTGCCAGCAGCCCGTGGACAGGGAACCTTGATAATTCACCCCTCCACTTT
CASSPWTGNLDNSPLHF
>-|TRBV7-6|-|TRBJ1-3
TGTGCCAGCAGCCTATCTGGAAACACCATATATTTT
CASSLSGNTIYF
>-|TRBV30|-|TRBJ1-3
TGTGCCTGGAGTGTACGGGGCTCTGGAAACACCATATATTTT
CAWSVRGSGNTIYF
>-|TRBV27|-|TRBJ1-5
TGTGCCAGCAGTTTAAAGGGGATTCAGCCCCAGCATTTT
CASSLKGIQPQHF
>few|TRBV19|TRBD2|TRBJ2-5
TGTGCCAGTAGTACCCCCGCAGGTGGGACTAGCGGGGGTTGGTCCCAGTACTTC
CASSTPAGGTSGGWSQYF
>-|TRBV27|TRBD2|TRBJ2-1
TGTGCCAGCAGTCTACTAGCGGGAGGCTTCCACAATGAGCAGTTCTTC
CASSLLAGGFHNEQFF
>-|TRBV7-2|-|TRBJ1-2
TGTGCCAGCAGCTTAGAGTTGGGCGGCTACACCTTC
CASSLELGGYTF
>-|TRBV6-2/TRBV6-3|TRBD1|TRBJ1-2
TGTGCCAGCAGTTACTCGATACCGGACAGGAACTATGGCTACACCTTC
CASSYSIPDRNYGYTF
>-|TRBV12-3/TRBV12-4|-|TRBJ1-1
TGTGCCAGCAGTTATTTATCGAACACTGAAGCTTTCTTT
CASSYLSNTEAFF
>few|TRBV5-5|TRBD1|TRBJ1-6
TGTGCCAGCAGCAAGGGACAGTATAATTCACCCCTCCACTTT
CASSKGQYNSPLHF
>-|TRBV19|-|TRBJ1-4
TGTGCCAGTAGTATACCCCACCGGGGGTCAACTAATGAAAAACTGTTTTTT
CASSIPHRGSTNEKLFF
>-|TRBV10-3|TRBD1|TRBJ1-5
TGTGCCACCGGGACAGGGGGCCCTCCCCGGGGCAATCAGCCCCAGCATTTT
CATGTGGPPRGNQPQHF
>-|TRBV28|TRBD1|TRBJ1-1
TGTGCCAGCCGACGCACCGGGACAGGGGTTAGGGCTTTCTTT
CASRRTGTGVRAFF
>-|TRBV6-5|-|TRBJ1-2
TGTGCCAGCAGCCCAGGGGAATTTGGCTACACCTTC
CASSPGEFGYTF
>-|TRBV6-2/TRBV6-3|TRBD1|TRBJ1-4
TGTGCCAGCAGTTACTCGAGCAGGGGGCGCGGGGCAACTAATGAAAAACTGTTTTTT
CASSYSSRGRGATNEKLFF
>once|TRBV5-8|TRBD1|TRBJ1-6
TGTGCCAGCAGCCGGACGACAGGGCATAATTCACCCCTCCACTTT
CASSRTTGHNSPLHF
>-|TRBV5-4|TRBD1|TRBJ2-7
TGTGCCAGCAGCTCCCCCGCGGACGGACAGGTGGGGTCGATCGCGCAGTACTTC
CASSSPADGQVGSIAQYF
>-|TRBV19|TRBD1|TRBJ2-7
TGTGCCAGTAGTGCGACAGGGGTGGGCTACGAGCAGTACTTC
CASSATGVGYEQYF
>once|TRBV19|-|TRBJ1-2
TGTGCCAGTAGTATAAGCAGGGCTAACTATGGCTACACCTTC
CASSISRANYGYTF
>-|TRBV6-5|TRBD1|TRBJ1-3
TGTGCCAGCAGTTTGACAGGGGTCGGAAACACCATATATTTT
CASSLTGVGNTIYF
>-|TRBV7-9|TRBD1|TRBJ1-3
TGTGCCAGCGGCAACAGGGGGCCTGGAAACACCATATATTTT
CASGNRGPGNTIYF
>-|TRBV4-3|-|TRBJ1-3
TGCGCCAGCAGCCAAGAGTGGGGCCTCTCTGGAAACACCATATATTTT
CASSQEWGLSGNTIYF
>-|TRBV18|-|TRBJ1-3
TGTGCCAGCTCACCGGGGACTCCTGCGGGTGGAAACACCATATATTTT
CASSPGTPAGGNTIYF
>-|TRBV29-1|-|TRBJ1-2
TGCAGCGTTTCCCCTACAGGGAACTATGGCTACACCTTC
CSVSPTGNYGYTF
>-|TRBV6-2/TRBV6-3|TRBD1|TRBJ2-2
TGTGCCAGCAGCCTGACAGGGGTCGGGGAGCTGTTTTTT
CASSLTGVGELFF
>-|TRBV6-1|-|TRBJ1-4
TGTGCCAGCAGTGAAGCTTATCGGCAGGGCAGTGAAAAACTGTTTTTT
CASSEAYRQGSEKLFF